These T cell receptor beta chains were read from a single sample in a study of shared clonotypes between healthy human individuals. Measured with immunoSEQ multiplex PCR; TCRdb has only the in-frame clones, and not every one. Seen here are approximately 2,000,000 clones, 85% to 95% observed once, and the top ten hold 0.3% to 0.4%. The specimen was naive CD4+ T cells from PBMCs. The source of these receptors is a man in his late teens or twenties in good health. Some clones in this sample may be carry-over from other donors' samples. Each CDR3 is given with its conserved first and last residue. Each record gives: D gene, clone size, J gene, V gene, CDR3 protein, CDR3 DNA. A D gene is named only where the DNA matches it firmly. Some rows mark clone size as missing; the rest say once, few, many or name a class of expanded clone.

d_gene: TRBD1; abundance: -; j_gene: TRBJ2-5; v_gene: TRBV5-1; CDR3aa: CASSQITGGKTQYF; CDR3nt: TGCGCCAGCAGCCAAATAACAGGGGGAAAGACCCAGTACTTC
d_gene: -; abundance: once; j_gene: TRBJ2-2; v_gene: TRBV6-6; CDR3aa: CASSYSGVLAGELFF; CDR3nt: TGTGCCAGCAGTTACTCGGGGGTTTTAGCCGGGGAGCTGTTTTTT
d_gene: -; abundance: once; j_gene: TRBJ2-2; v_gene: TRBV7-3; CDR3aa: CASSLGAGTGELFF; CDR3nt: TGTGCCAGCAGCCTAGGGGCAGGGACCGGGGAGCTGTTTTTT
d_gene: -; abundance: -; j_gene: TRBJ2-5; v_gene: TRBV5-1; CDR3aa: CASSEPSAEETQYF; CDR3nt: TGCGCCAGCAGCGAACCTAGCGCCGAAGAGACCCAGTACTTC
d_gene: -; abundance: -; j_gene: TRBJ1-2; v_gene: TRBV7-2; CDR3aa: CASSLVGGAGYGYTF; CDR3nt: TGTGCCAGCAGCTTAGTCGGGGGTGCTGGCTATGGCTACACCTTC
d_gene: -; abundance: -; j_gene: TRBJ1-1; v_gene: TRBV7-2; CDR3aa: CASSLVLNTEAFF; CDR3nt: TGTGCCAGCAGCTTAGTCCTTAACACTGAAGCTTTCTTT
d_gene: -; abundance: -; j_gene: TRBJ2-7; v_gene: TRBV28; CDR3aa: CASINTSPTYEQYF; CDR3nt: TGTGCCAGCATTAATACCTCCCCCACCTACGAGCAGTACTTC
d_gene: -; abundance: -; j_gene: TRBJ2-2; v_gene: TRBV15; CDR3aa: CATSRFLTTGELFF; CDR3nt: TGTGCCACCAGCAGGTTTCTAACAACCGGGGAGCTGTTTTTT
d_gene: TRBD2; abundance: -; j_gene: TRBJ2-1; v_gene: TRBV7-8; CDR3aa: CASATTSGGYNEQFF; CDR3nt: TGTGCCAGCGCTACTACTAGCGGGGGGTACAATGAGCAGTTCTTC
d_gene: TRBD1; abundance: -; j_gene: TRBJ2-7; v_gene: TRBV10-1; CDR3aa: CASSETWDSRGRQYF; CDR3nt: TGCGCCAGCAGTGAGACCTGGGACAGCCGGGGAAGGCAGTACTTC
d_gene: TRBD1; abundance: -; j_gene: TRBJ1-2; v_gene: TRBV7-2; CDR3aa: CASSPRPGTGNGYTF; CDR3nt: TGTGCCAGCAGCCCGCGTCCCGGGACAGGGAATGGCTACACCTTC
d_gene: -; abundance: -; j_gene: TRBJ2-1; v_gene: TRBV7-9; CDR3aa: CASSLPGTYNEQFF; CDR3nt: TGTGCCAGCAGCTTACCGGGGACCTACAATGAGCAGTTCTTC
d_gene: -; abundance: -; j_gene: TRBJ2-7; v_gene: TRBV29-1; CDR3aa: CSVLDRYSTYEQYF; CDR3nt: TGCAGCGTCCTCGACAGATACTCAACCTACGAGCAGTACTTC
d_gene: -; abundance: -; j_gene: TRBJ1-1; v_gene: TRBV10-3; CDR3aa: CAISTGTATLAFF; CDR3nt: TGTGCCATCAGTACAGGGACCGCTACTTTGGCTTTCTTT
d_gene: -; abundance: -; j_gene: TRBJ2-2; v_gene: TRBV18; CDR3aa: CASSLGTGTGELFF; CDR3nt: TGTGCCAGCTCACTTGGGACGGGGACCGGGGAGCTGTTTTTT
d_gene: -; abundance: -; j_gene: TRBJ1-4; v_gene: TRBV19; CDR3aa: CATNQGRSEKLFF; CDR3nt: TGTGCCACCAATCAAGGGCGGAGTGAAAAACTGTTTTTT
d_gene: TRBD1; abundance: -; j_gene: TRBJ1-2; v_gene: TRBV28; CDR3aa: CASTILNRGLYYGYTF; CDR3nt: TGTGCCAGCACCATCCTTAACAGGGGGTTATACTATGGCTACACCTTC
d_gene: -; abundance: few; j_gene: TRBJ1-4; v_gene: TRBV6-6; CDR3aa: CASSYKYSDEKLFF; CDR3nt: TGTGCCAGCAGTTATAAGTATTCGGATGAAAAACTGTTTTTT
d_gene: TRBD1; abundance: -; j_gene: TRBJ1-4; v_gene: TRBV5-1; CDR3aa: CASSLYRGASEKLFF; CDR3nt: TGCGCCAGCAGCCTTTACAGGGGGGCTAGTGAAAAACTGTTTTTT
d_gene: -; abundance: -; j_gene: TRBJ1-2; v_gene: TRBV14; CDR3aa: CATFNWKQAPIYGYTF; CDR3nt: TGTGCCACCTTCAACTGGAAACAAGCACCAATCTATGGCTACACCTTC
d_gene: TRBD2; abundance: -; j_gene: TRBJ2-1; v_gene: TRBV29-1; CDR3aa: CSVEPGLAANYNEQFF; CDR3nt: TGCAGCGTTGAACCGGGACTAGCGGCAAATTACAATGAGCAGTTCTTC
d_gene: -; abundance: once; j_gene: TRBJ2-7; v_gene: TRBV6-1; CDR3aa: CASSEGLYEQYF; CDR3nt: TGTGCCAGCAGTGAAGGCCTTTACGAGCAGTACTTC
d_gene: -; abundance: -; j_gene: TRBJ2-2; v_gene: TRBV28; CDR3aa: CASSIFQNTGELFF; CDR3nt: TGTGCCAGCAGTATATTCCAGAACACCGGGGAGCTGTTTTTT
d_gene: -; abundance: -; j_gene: TRBJ1-3; v_gene: TRBV7-9; CDR3aa: CASSPALASGNTIYF; CDR3nt: TGTGCCAGCAGCCCCGCTTTGGCCTCTGGAAACACCATATATTTT
d_gene: -; abundance: -; j_gene: TRBJ1-5; v_gene: TRBV4-3; CDR3aa: CASSQGHGAWYSNQPQHF; CDR3nt: TGCGCCAGCAGCCAAGGGCACGGGGCCTGGTATAGCAATCAGCCCCAGCATTTT
d_gene: TRBD1; abundance: few; j_gene: TRBJ1-1; v_gene: TRBV19; CDR3aa: CASSPGTGADTEAFF; CDR3nt: TGTGCCAGTAGTCCCGGGACAGGGGCGGACACTGAAGCTTTCTTT
d_gene: -; abundance: -; j_gene: TRBJ2-7; v_gene: TRBV28; CDR3aa: CASSPRGASSYEQYF; CDR3nt: TGTGCCAGCAGCCCCAGGGGTGCGAGCTCCTACGAGCAGTACTTC
d_gene: TRBD2; abundance: -; j_gene: TRBJ2-7; v_gene: TRBV30; CDR3aa: CAWSGRRLADSSYEQYF; CDR3nt: TGTGCCTGGAGTGGTCGAAGGCTAGCGGATAGCTCCTACGAGCAGTACTTC
d_gene: -; abundance: -; j_gene: TRBJ1-4; v_gene: TRBV6-4; CDR3aa: CASSVAQGKNEKLFF; CDR3nt: TGTGCCAGCAGTGTCGCCCAGGGAAAAAATGAAAAACTGTTTTTT
d_gene: -; abundance: -; j_gene: TRBJ2-3; v_gene: TRBV9; CDR3aa: CASSVEGREFDTQYF; CDR3nt: TGTGCCAGCAGCGTAGAAGGTAGAGAGTTCGATACGCAGTATTTT
d_gene: -; abundance: few; j_gene: TRBJ1-5; v_gene: TRBV28; CDR3aa: CASSLVNEPQHF; CDR3nt: TGTGCCAGCAGTTTAGTTAACGAGCCCCAGCATTTT
d_gene: -; abundance: -; j_gene: TRBJ1-2; v_gene: TRBV30; CDR3aa: CAWSPSGNYGYTF; CDR3nt: TGTGCCTGGAGTCCGTCGGGGAACTATGGCTACACCTTC
d_gene: -; abundance: -; j_gene: TRBJ2-1; v_gene: TRBV27; CDR3aa: CASRPLGKNSYNEQFF; CDR3nt: TGTGCCAGCAGACCTCTAGGGAAAAACTCCTACAATGAGCAGTTCTTC
d_gene: -; abundance: -; j_gene: TRBJ2-7; v_gene: TRBV5-1; CDR3aa: CASSSGYRGGEQYF; CDR3nt: TGCGCCAGCAGCTCGGGGTATCGTGGGGGCGAGCAGTACTTC
d_gene: TRBD1; abundance: few; j_gene: TRBJ1-5; v_gene: TRBV6-6; CDR3aa: CASREQGSNQPQHF; CDR3nt: TGTGCCAGCAGGGAACAGGGGTCAAATCAGCCCCAGCATTTT
d_gene: -; abundance: once; j_gene: TRBJ2-7; v_gene: TRBV5-1; CDR3aa: CASSLVGDSYEQYF; CDR3nt: TGCGCCAGCAGCTTGGTGGGAGACTCCTACGAGCAGTACTTC
d_gene: -; abundance: -; j_gene: TRBJ2-7; v_gene: TRBV4-3; CDR3aa: CASSQDFISLQLLGEQYF; CDR3nt: TGCGCCAGCAGCCAAGATTTCATTTCGCTACAGCTACTCGGCGAGCAGTACTTC
d_gene: TRBD1; abundance: -; j_gene: TRBJ1-2; v_gene: TRBV6-1; CDR3aa: CASSIRDRDNYGYTF; CDR3nt: TGTGCCAGCAGTATCCGGGACAGGGACAACTATGGCTACACCTTC
d_gene: -; abundance: -; j_gene: TRBJ1-5; v_gene: TRBV27; CDR3aa: CASSRYGYNQPQHF; CDR3nt: TGTGCCAGCAGTCGTTACGGTTACAATCAGCCCCAGCATTTT
d_gene: -; abundance: once; j_gene: TRBJ2-1; v_gene: TRBV7-2; CDR3aa: CASSLARGSYNEQFF; CDR3nt: TGTGCCAGCAGCTTAGCTAGGGGGAGCTACAATGAGCAGTTCTTC
d_gene: -; abundance: -; j_gene: TRBJ2-1; v_gene: TRBV11-3; CDR3aa: CASSLGINEQFF; CDR3nt: TGTGCCAGCAGCTTAGGGATAAATGAGCAGTTCTTC
d_gene: -; abundance: -; j_gene: TRBJ1-3; v_gene: TRBV7-9; CDR3aa: CASSRDAGNTIYF; CDR3nt: TGTGCCAGCAGCCGGGATGCTGGAAACACCATATATTTT
d_gene: TRBD2; abundance: -; j_gene: TRBJ2-1; v_gene: TRBV5-4; CDR3aa: CASSREQAGRSYNEQFF; CDR3nt: TGTGCCAGCAGCCGAGAACAAGCGGGAAGGTCCTACAATGAGCAGTTCTTC
d_gene: -; abundance: once; j_gene: TRBJ1-1; v_gene: TRBV7-6; CDR3aa: CASSPLRNTEAFF; CDR3nt: TGTGCCAGCAGCCCACTCCGTAACACTGAAGCTTTCTTT
d_gene: TRBD2; abundance: -; j_gene: TRBJ2-3; v_gene: TRBV28; CDR3aa: CASTRGGLAGPTDTQYF; CDR3nt: TGTGCCAGCACCCGAGGGGGACTAGCGGGGCCCACAGATACGCAGTATTTT
d_gene: -; abundance: -; j_gene: TRBJ2-2; v_gene: TRBV9; CDR3aa: CASSAAYAGELFF; CDR3nt: TGTGCCAGCAGCGCAGCCTATGCCGGGGAGCTGTTTTTT
d_gene: TRBD1; abundance: -; j_gene: TRBJ1-1; v_gene: TRBV12-5; CDR3aa: CASGRQGGTEAFF; CDR3nt: TGTGCTAGTGGAAGACAGGGGGGGACTGAAGCTTTCTTT
d_gene: -; abundance: -; j_gene: TRBJ2-1; v_gene: TRBV7-2; CDR3aa: CASSLVWGAYNEQFF; CDR3nt: TGTGCCAGCAGCTTAGTTTGGGGGGCATACAATGAGCAGTTCTTC
d_gene: TRBD1; abundance: once; j_gene: TRBJ2-1; v_gene: TRBV5-4; CDR3aa: CASSGGQGSYNEQFF; CDR3nt: TGTGCCAGCAGCGGAGGACAGGGGTCCTACAATGAGCAGTTCTTC
d_gene: -; abundance: once; j_gene: TRBJ2-4; v_gene: TRBV9; CDR3aa: CASSPVSGVIIQYF; CDR3nt: TGTGCCAGCAGCCCCGTATCAGGGGTCATCATTCAGTACTTC
d_gene: -; abundance: -; j_gene: TRBJ1-2; v_gene: TRBV28; CDR3aa: CASGLGQSDGYTF; CDR3nt: TGTGCCAGCGGACTCGGACAGTCGGATGGCTACACCTTC
d_gene: -; abundance: -; j_gene: TRBJ2-7; v_gene: TRBV20-1; CDR3aa: CSARANEQYF; CDR3nt: TGCAGTGCTAGGGCGAACGAGCAGTACTTC
d_gene: TRBD2; abundance: -; j_gene: TRBJ2-7; v_gene: TRBV6-5; CDR3aa: CASNVAGDSYEQYF; CDR3nt: TGTGCCAGCAACGTAGCGGGAGATTCCTACGAGCAGTACTTC
d_gene: -; abundance: once; j_gene: TRBJ2-7; v_gene: TRBV4-2; CDR3aa: CASSPRTSPTYEQYF; CDR3nt: TGTGCCAGCAGCCCTCGCACTAGCCCGACCTACGAGCAGTACTTC
d_gene: -; abundance: once; j_gene: TRBJ2-1; v_gene: TRBV29-1; CDR3aa: CSVASSYNEQFF; CDR3nt: TGCAGCGTCGCTAGCTCCTACAATGAGCAGTTCTTC